Listed below are T cell receptor beta chains from one sample, sequenced in a study of human T cells and chemical hapten exposure. From the RACE reads, TCRdb called clonotypes with MiXCR, one entry per CDR3 protein. The repertoire holds some 78,000 distinct CDR3 sequences, with over 8.5% as singletons. Sequenced material: whole blood. The receptors stem from a male donor in good health. Some clones in this sample may be carry-over from other donors' samples. Each CDR3 is given with its conserved first and last residue. D genes are given only for firm matches. For some rows the clone size is stated as once, few or many, or as a class when expanded; others skip it.

j_gene | d_gene | v_gene | abundance | CDR3aa | CDR3nt
TRBJ1-5 | - | TRBV19 | - | CASSGRGGGNQPQHF | TGTGCCAGTAGTGGTCGTGGGGGGGGCAATCAGCCCCAGCATTTT
TRBJ2-1 | - | TRBV25-1 | many | CASSEDFTRVQFF | TGTGCCAGCAGTGAAGATTTCACGCGGGTGCAGTTCTTC
TRBJ2-1 | - | TRBV7-8 | many | CASSLPVVSSYNEQFF | TGTGCCAGCAGCTTACCGGTGGTGAGCTCCTACAATGAGCAGTTCTTC
TRBJ2-1 | TRBD1 | TRBV7-9 | many | CASSLGDRERNEQFF | TGTGCCAGCAGCTTAGGGGACAGGGAGAGGAATGAGCAGTTCTTC
TRBJ2-5 | - | TRBV6-1 | few | CASTRMGGETQYF | TGTGCCAGCACCCGTATGGGCGGAGAGACCCAGTACTTC
TRBJ2-7 | TRBD1 | TRBV12-5 | many | CASGLVPAGQGETYEQYF | TGTGCTAGTGGTTTGGTTCCTGCCGGACAGGGGGAGACCTACGAGCAGTACTTC
TRBJ1-2 | - | TRBV11-2 | few | CASSLSGTTNYGYTF | TGTGCCAGCAGCTTATCCGGAACGACTAACTATGGCTACACCTTC
TRBJ1-5 | - | TRBV6-1 | - | CASSESRGWGQPQHF | TGTGCCAGCAGTGAATCGAGGGGCTGGGGTCAGCCCCAGCATTTT
TRBJ2-5 | TRBD2 | TRBV29-1 | many | CSVVISGRETQYF | TGCAGCGTTGTGATTAGCGGGAGAGAGACCCAGTACTTC
TRBJ2-3 | - | TRBV20-1 | few | CSAPESWGTDTQYF | TGCAGTGCCCCGGAATCCTGGGGCACAGATACGCAGTATTTT
TRBJ1-2 | - | TRBV27 | many | CASSSRGGRYYGYTF | TGTGCCAGCAGTTCGCGGGGGGGTAGGTACTATGGCTACACCTTC
TRBJ1-1 | - | TRBV27 | - | CASSADLNTEAFF | TGTGCCAGCAGCGCAGACCTGAACACTGAAGCTTTCTTT
TRBJ1-2 | - | TRBV7-2 | few | CASSLWLREGNDGYTF | TGTGCCAGCAGCTTATGGCTCAGGGAAGGGAACGATGGCTACACCTTC
TRBJ2-6 | TRBD1 | TRBV6-5 | few | CASSATDRKISGANVLTF | TGTGCCAGCAGTGCTACGGACAGGAAGATCTCTGGGGCCAACGTCCTGACTTTC
TRBJ2-1 | - | TRBV30 | - | CALDEGYRNEQFF | TGTGCCCTCGACGAGGGGTATCGGAATGAGCAGTTCTTC
TRBJ2-3 | TRBD2 | TRBV27 | few | CASSLVSGGSLVGDTQYF | TGTGCCAGCAGTTTAGTTAGTGGCGGGAGCCTCGTCGGAGATACGCAGTATTTT
TRBJ1-1 | - | TRBV7-2 | - | CASSLVARQAEAFF | TGTGCCAGCAGCTTAGTGGCTCGACAGGCGGAAGCTTTCTTT
TRBJ1-2 | TRBD1 | TRBV7-9 | many | CASSLEGTGGSHYGYTF | TGTGCCAGCAGCCTGGAGGGGACAGGGGGCTCCCACTATGGCTACACCTTC
TRBJ2-5 | TRBD1 | TRBV7-9 | - | CASSYRGSQETQYF | TGTGCCAGCAGCTACAGGGGGTCCCAAGAGACCCAGTACTTC
TRBJ1-2 | - | TRBV20-1 | many | CSARTGSSNYGYTF | TGCAGTGCTAGAACGGGGTCGTCCAACTATGGCTACACCTTC
TRBJ2-1 | - | TRBV15 | - | CATSRDPSGGDEQFF | TGTGCCACCAGCAGAGATCCAAGTGGGGGAGATGAGCAGTTCTTC
TRBJ1-1 | - | TRBV5-1 | few | CASSSVGVNTEAFF | TGCGCCAGCAGTTCCGTAGGGGTGAACACTGAAGCTTTCTTT
TRBJ2-1 | TRBD2 | TRBV29-1 | - | CSVEEASGAYNEQFF | TGCAGCGTTGAAGAGGCTAGCGGGGCCTACAATGAGCAGTTCTTC
TRBJ2-7 | TRBD2 | TRBV7-2 | few | CASSLGSGLASYEQYF | TGTGCCAGCAGCTTAGGGTCCGGACTAGCCTCCTACGAGCAGTACTTC
TRBJ2-5 | TRBD1 | TRBV6-1 | - | CASSEDRGSAKTQYF | TGTGCCAGCAGTGAAGACAGGGGATCGGCAAAGACCCAGTACTTC
TRBJ2-3 | - | TRBV10-3 | - | CAISDPRSVVTDTQYF | TGTGCCATCAGTGACCCCCGGTCGGTAGTCACAGATACGCAGTATTTT
TRBJ2-5 | - | TRBV7-9 | - | CASRSSESAETQYF | TGTGCCAGCAGGTCGTCGGAGTCCGCGGAGACCCAGTACTTC
TRBJ2-7 | TRBD1 | TRBV11-2 | few | CASSPPSGQRSEQYF | TGTGCCAGCAGCCCGCCCTCGGGACAGAGGAGCGAGCAGTACTTC
TRBJ2-5 | - | TRBV14 | few | CASSQDPVETQYF | TGTGCCAGCAGCCAAGATCCGGTGGAGACCCAGTACTTC
TRBJ2-3 | - | TRBV27 | - | CASRGTGDTQYF | TGTGCCAGCAGGGGCACCGGAGATACGCAGTATTTT
TRBJ2-3 | TRBD2 | TRBV6-5 | many | CASSYRVLLAGGQGTDTQYF | TGTGCCAGCAGTTACCGGGTTCTTTTAGCGGGGGGGCAGGGCACAGATACGCAGTATTTT
TRBJ1-1 | - | TRBV20-1 | - | CSARVTRGGMQTEAFF | TGCAGTGCTAGAGTTACGAGGGGTGGCATGCAGACTGAAGCTTTCTTT
TRBJ2-7 | - | TRBV9 | few | CASSVGAGEPYEQYF | TGTGCCAGCAGCGTAGGGGCAGGCGAGCCCTACGAGCAGTACTTC
TRBJ2-1 | - | TRBV29-1 | - | CSGNTDNEQFF | TGCAGCGGGAACACTGACAATGAGCAGTTCTTC
TRBJ1-1 | - | TRBV7-9 | - | CASSFPENTEAFF | TGTGCCAGCAGCTTCCCAGAGAACACTGAAGCTTTCTTT
TRBJ2-1 | TRBD2 | TRBV5-4 | few | CASSAGLAGTVNEQFF | TGTGCCAGCAGCGCGGGACTAGCGGGAACTGTGAATGAGCAGTTCTTC
TRBJ2-3 | TRBD2 | TRBV29-1 | many | CSVERTSGSSSDTQYF | TGCAGCGTTGAGAGGACTAGCGGGAGCTCCTCAGATACGCAGTATTTT
TRBJ2-5 | TRBD2 | TRBV20-1 | - | CSAYGTSLQETQYF | TGCAGTGCCTATGGGACTAGCCTCCAAGAGACCCAGTACTTC
TRBJ2-4 | TRBD1 | TRBV3-1 | few | CASSQGDRAKNIQYF | TGTGCCAGCAGCCAGGGGGACAGAGCCAAAAACATTCAGTACTTC
TRBJ1-1 | - | TRBV9 | few | CASSVEGVGGTEAFF | TGTGCCAGCAGCGTAGAAGGGGTCGGGGGGACTGAAGCTTTCTTT
TRBJ2-7 | TRBD1 | TRBV4-1 | - | CASSQARQGQYEQYF | TGCGCCAGCAGCCAAGCCCGACAGGGGCAATACGAGCAGTACTTC
TRBJ1-5 | - | TRBV2 | - | CASRGPGDSNQPHHF | TGTGCCAGCAGAGGACCAGGGGATAGCAATCAGCCCCATCATTTT
TRBJ1-5 | - | TRBV29-1 | few | CSVGTGNQPQHF | TGCAGCGTTGGGACAGGCAATCAGCCCCAGCATTTT
TRBJ2-7 | - | TRBV5-1 | many | CASSSGSWGDSSYEQYF | TGCGCCAGCAGCTCCGGATCTTGGGGGGACAGCTCCTACGAGCAGTACTTC
TRBJ2-3 | TRBD1 | TRBV4-3 | few | CASSQLNRGSRDTQYF | TGCGCCAGCAGCCAATTGAACAGGGGGTCACGAGATACGCAGTATTTT
TRBJ2-4 | TRBD2 | TRBV6-5 | - | CASSYSTSGIAKNIQYF | TGTGCCAGCAGTTACTCGACCAGCGGGATAGCCAAAAACATTCAGTACTTC
TRBJ2-3 | TRBD2 | TRBV27 | - | CASSTGGGGHYTQYF | TGTGCCAGCAGCACGGGCGGGGGGGGCCACTATACGCAGTATTTT
TRBJ1-1 | - | TRBV2 | few | CASSPRGENTEAFF | TGTGCCAGCAGCCCAAGGGGGGAGAACACTGAAGCTTTCTTT
TRBJ2-7 | TRBD1 | TRBV5-1 | few | CASSPLDRVGEQYF | TGCGCCAGCAGCCCACTGGACAGGGTCGGCGAGCAGTACTTC
TRBJ1-1 | - | TRBV7-8 | many | CASSPRGESTEAFF | TGTGCCAGCAGCCCCCGCGGGGAGAGCACTGAAGCTTTCTTT
TRBJ1-5 | - | TRBV20-1 | many | CSASSQGPYSNQPQHF | TGCAGTGCTAGCTCACAGGGTCCCTATAGCAATCAGCCCCAGCATTTT
TRBJ2-2 | TRBD1 | TRBV11-1 | few | CASSFRQGASTGELFF | TGTGCCAGCAGCTTCCGACAGGGGGCGAGTACCGGGGAGCTGTTTTTT
TRBJ1-4 | - | TRBV29-1 | few | CSVAGSSPTNEKLFF | TGCAGCGTCGCTGGCAGTTCTCCAACTAATGAAAAACTGTTTTTT
TRBJ2-1 | - | TRBV10-3 | many | CAISESTSGPSYNEQFF | TGTGCCATCAGTGAGTCGACGAGCGGACCGTCCTACAATGAGCAGTTCTTC
TRBJ2-3 | TRBD2 | TRBV7-3 | - | CASSLLAGGPPDTQYF | TGTGCCAGCAGCCTTCTAGCGGGGGGGCCCCCCGATACGCAGTATTTT
TRBJ1-2 | - | TRBV10-3 | - | CATYRDVNYGYTF | TGTGCCACCTACAGGGATGTTAACTATGGCTACACCTTC
TRBJ2-3 | - | TRBV7-6 | - | CASSSLTASSTDTQYF | TGTGCCAGCAGCTCTCTGACAGCATCTAGCACAGATACGCAGTATTTT
TRBJ2-5 | - | TRBV29-1 | - | CSVQRQVQETQYF | TGCAGCGTCCAAAGACAGGTCCAAGAGACCCAGTACTTC
TRBJ1-5 | - | TRBV20-1 | few | CSARSTGSPQHF | TGCAGTGCTAGATCCACGGGGTCGCCCCAGCATTTT
TRBJ1-1 | - | TRBV13 | - | CASSFGANTEAFF | TGTGCCAGCAGCTTTGGCGCGAACACTGAAGCTTTCTTT